This is a list of T cell receptor beta chains from one sample in a study of control samples from healthy donors and cancer patients. Some clones are missing from TCRdb's copy, which holds only in-frame ones; the method was immunoSEQ multiplex PCR. The data hold more than 75,000 clones, with approximately 84% observed a single time. Sequencing input: PBMCs. The origin of the receptors is a man in his sixties or seventies with lung cancer. Both conserved end residues are part of each CDR3. The D gene is left open where the match is weak. Clone size appears in some rows only: once, few, many, or a class for an expanded clone.

>TRBJ2-2|few|NA|TRBV4-2
CASSRLHTGELFF
TGTGCCAGCAGTCGACTACACACCGGGGAGCTGTTTTTT
>TRBJ1-5|NA|NA|TRBV11-2
CASSKGPQHF
TGTGCCAGCAGTAAGGGGCCCCAGCATTTT
>TRBJ1-5|NA|NA|TRBV24-1
CATSDSGQINQPQHF
TGTGCCACCAGTGATTCAGGACAGATTAATCAGCCCCAGCATTTT
>TRBJ1-2|NA|TRBD1|TRBV2
CASSFWGQDTGGYTF
TGTGCCAGCAGTTTTTGGGGACAGGATACAGGAGGCTACACCTTC
>TRBJ2-3|NA|TRBD1|TRBV11-2
CASDHGQGFRDTQYF
TGTGCCAGCGACCACGGACAGGGGTTTCGGGATACGCAGTATTTT
>TRBJ1-1|NA|NA|TRBV27
CASSLFQGGTEAFF
TGTGCCAGCAGTTTATTCCAGGGAGGCACTGAAGCTTTCTTT
>TRBJ2-2|NA|NA|TRBV30
CAWSVIASVGGHDGELFF
TGTGCCTGGAGTGTAATAGCCTCCGTCGGGGGCCATGACGGGGAGCTGTTTTTT
>TRBJ2-3|NA|NA|TRBV4-2
CASSQGSSTTSTDTQYF
TGTGCCAGCAGCCAAGGGTCTAGTACGACTAGCACAGATACGCAGTATTTT
>TRBJ2-7|NA|TRBD2|TRBV28
CASLERGPPSYEQYF
TGTGCCAGCCTCGAGCGGGGGCCCCCCTCCTACGAGCAGTACTTC
>TRBJ2-6|NA|NA|TRBV19
CASSIGASSGANVLTF
TGTGCCAGTAGTATTGGTGCTAGCTCTGGGGCCAACGTCCTGACTTTC
>TRBJ1-2|NA|NA|TRBV24-1
CATSDPPTNYGYTF
TGTGCCACCAGTGATCCCCCCACAAACTATGGCTACACCTTC